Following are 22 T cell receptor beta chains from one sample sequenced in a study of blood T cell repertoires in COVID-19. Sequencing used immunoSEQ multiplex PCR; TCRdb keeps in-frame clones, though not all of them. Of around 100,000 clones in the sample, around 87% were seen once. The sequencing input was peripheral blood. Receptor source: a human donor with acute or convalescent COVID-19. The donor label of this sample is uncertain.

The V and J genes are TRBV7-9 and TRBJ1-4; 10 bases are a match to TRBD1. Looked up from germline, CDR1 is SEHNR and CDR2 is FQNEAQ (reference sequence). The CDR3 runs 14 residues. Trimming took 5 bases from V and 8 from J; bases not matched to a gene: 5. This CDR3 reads CASSRDRGREKLFF. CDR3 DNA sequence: TGTGCCAGCAGCAGAGACAGGGGGCGCGAAAAACTGTTTTTT. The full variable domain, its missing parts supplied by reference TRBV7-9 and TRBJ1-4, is DTGVSQNPRHKITKRGQNVTFRCDPISEHNRLYWYRQTLGQGPEFLTYFQNEAQLEKSRLLSDRFSAERPKGSFSTLEIQRTEQGDSAMYLCASSRDRGREKLFFGSGTQLSVL.

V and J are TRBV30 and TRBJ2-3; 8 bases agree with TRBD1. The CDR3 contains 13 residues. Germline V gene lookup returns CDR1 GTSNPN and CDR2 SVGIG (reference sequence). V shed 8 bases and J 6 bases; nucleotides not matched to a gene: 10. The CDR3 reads CARTGSLGDTQYF. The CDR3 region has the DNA TGTGCCCGGACAGGGTCCTTGGGTGATACGCAGTATTTT.

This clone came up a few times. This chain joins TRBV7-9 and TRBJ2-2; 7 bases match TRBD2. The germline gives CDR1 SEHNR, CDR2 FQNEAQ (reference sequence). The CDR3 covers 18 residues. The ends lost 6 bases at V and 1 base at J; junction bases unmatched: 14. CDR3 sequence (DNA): TGTGCCAGCAGATCAACCGCTAGCGGAGATTGGAACACCGGGGAGCTGTTTTTT. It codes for CASRSTASGDWNTGELFF.

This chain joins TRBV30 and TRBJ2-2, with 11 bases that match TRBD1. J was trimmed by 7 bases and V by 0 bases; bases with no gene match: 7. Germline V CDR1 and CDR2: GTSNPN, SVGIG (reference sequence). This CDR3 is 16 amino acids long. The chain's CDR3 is CAWSVWTGGVGGELFF. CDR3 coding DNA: TGTGCCTGGAGTGTATGGACAGGGGGCGTTGGCGGGGAGCTGTTTTTT.

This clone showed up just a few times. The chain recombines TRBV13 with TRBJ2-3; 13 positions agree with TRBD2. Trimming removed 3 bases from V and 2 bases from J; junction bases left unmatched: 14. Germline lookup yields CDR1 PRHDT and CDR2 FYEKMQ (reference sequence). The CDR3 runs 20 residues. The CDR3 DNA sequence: TGTGCCAGCAGCTTCGCTTCGACTAGCGGGGGGCCCGAGCTCACAGATACGCAGTATTTT. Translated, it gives CASSFASTSGGPELTDTQYF.

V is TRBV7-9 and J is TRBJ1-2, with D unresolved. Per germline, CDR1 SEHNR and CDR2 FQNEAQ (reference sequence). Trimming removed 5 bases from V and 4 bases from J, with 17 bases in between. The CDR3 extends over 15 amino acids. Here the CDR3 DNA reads TGTGCCAGCAGCGAAAGCCCGGGAGCCCTCTATGGCTACACCTTC. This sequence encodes CASSESPGALYGYTF.

CDR3 residues: CASSIDRGKGRSGNTIYF. The CDR3 DNA is TGTGCCAGTAGTATAGATCGGGGAAAGGGTCGTTCTGGAAACACCATATATTTT. The chain couples TRBV19 to TRBJ1-3; D gene unclear. Germline CDR1 is LNHDA and CDR2 is SQIVND (reference sequence). The germline V and J ends were trimmed by 0 bases and 1 base, with 16 bases remaining between them. CDR3 length equals 18 residues.

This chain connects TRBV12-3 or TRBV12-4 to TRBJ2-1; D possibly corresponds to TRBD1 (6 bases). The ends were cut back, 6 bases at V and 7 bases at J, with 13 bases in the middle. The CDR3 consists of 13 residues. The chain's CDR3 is CASSPRQVNEQFF. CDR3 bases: TGTGCCAGCAGCCCCAGACAGGTTAATGAGCAGTTCTTC.

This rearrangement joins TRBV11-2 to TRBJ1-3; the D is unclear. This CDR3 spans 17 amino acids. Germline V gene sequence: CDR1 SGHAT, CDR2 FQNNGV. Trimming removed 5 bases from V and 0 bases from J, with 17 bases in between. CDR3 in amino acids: CASSTRRQTSSGNTIYF. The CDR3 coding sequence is TGTGCCAGCAGCACCCGCAGGCAAACCAGCTCTGGAAACACCATATATTTT.

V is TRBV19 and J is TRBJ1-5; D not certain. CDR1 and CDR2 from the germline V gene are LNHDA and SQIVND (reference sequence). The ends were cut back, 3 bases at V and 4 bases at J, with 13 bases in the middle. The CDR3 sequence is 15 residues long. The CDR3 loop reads CASSIGSLWNQPQHF. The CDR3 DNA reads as TGTGCCAGTAGTATCGGGAGCTTATGGAATCAGCCCCAGCATTTT.

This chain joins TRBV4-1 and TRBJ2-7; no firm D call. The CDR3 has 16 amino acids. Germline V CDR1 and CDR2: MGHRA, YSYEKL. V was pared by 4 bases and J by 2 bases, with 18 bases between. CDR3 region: CASSLSTVRRTYEQYF. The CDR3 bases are TGCGCCAGCAGCCTCTCCACTGTTCGCAGGACCTACGAGCAGTACTTC.

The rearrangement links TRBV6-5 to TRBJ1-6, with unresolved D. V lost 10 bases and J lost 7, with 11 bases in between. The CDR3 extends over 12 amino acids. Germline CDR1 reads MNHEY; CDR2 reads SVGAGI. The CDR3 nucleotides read TGTGCCACGGGAATAGGGAATTCACCCCTCCACTTT. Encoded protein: CATGIGNSPLHF.

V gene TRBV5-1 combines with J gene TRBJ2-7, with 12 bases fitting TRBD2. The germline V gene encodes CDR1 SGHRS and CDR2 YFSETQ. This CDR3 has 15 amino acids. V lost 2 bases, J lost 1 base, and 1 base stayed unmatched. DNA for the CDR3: TGCGCCAGCAGCTTCACTAGCGGGGGGTCCTACGAGCAGTACTTC. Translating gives CASSFTSGGSYEQYF.

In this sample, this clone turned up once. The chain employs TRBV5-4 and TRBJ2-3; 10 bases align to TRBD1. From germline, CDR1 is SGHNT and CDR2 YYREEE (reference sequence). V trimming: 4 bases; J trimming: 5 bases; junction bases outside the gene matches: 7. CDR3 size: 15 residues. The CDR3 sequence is CASSPGTGVRDTQYF. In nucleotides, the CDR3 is TGTGCCAGCAGCCCCGGGACAGGGGTAAGAGATACGCAGTATTTT.

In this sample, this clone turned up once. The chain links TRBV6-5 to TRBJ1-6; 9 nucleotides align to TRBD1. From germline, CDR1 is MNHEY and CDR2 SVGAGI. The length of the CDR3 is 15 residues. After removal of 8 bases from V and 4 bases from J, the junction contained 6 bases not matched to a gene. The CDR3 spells CASQPDRGYNSPLHF. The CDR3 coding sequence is TGTGCCAGCCAACCGGACAGGGGATATAATTCACCCCTCCACTTT.

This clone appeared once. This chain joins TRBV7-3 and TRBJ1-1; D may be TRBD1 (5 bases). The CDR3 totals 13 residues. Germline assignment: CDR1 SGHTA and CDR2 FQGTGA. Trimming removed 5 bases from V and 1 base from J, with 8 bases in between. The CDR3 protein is CASSRDRNTEAFF. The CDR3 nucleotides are TGTGCCAGCAGCCGAGACAGGAACACTGAAGCTTTCTTT. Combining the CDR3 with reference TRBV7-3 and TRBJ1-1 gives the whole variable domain GAGVSQTPSNKVTEKGKYVELRCDPISGHTALYWYRQSLGQGPEFLIYFQGTGAADDSGLPNDRFFAVRPEGSVSTLKIQRTERGDSAVYLCASSRDRNTEAFFGQGTRLTVV.

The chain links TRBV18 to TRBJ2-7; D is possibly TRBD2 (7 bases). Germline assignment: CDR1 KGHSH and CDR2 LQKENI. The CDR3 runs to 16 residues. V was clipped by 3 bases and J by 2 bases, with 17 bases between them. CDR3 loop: CASSPSRGGTTYEQYF. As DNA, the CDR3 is TGTGCCAGCTCACCCTCGCGCGGGGGCACGACCTACGAGCAGTACTTC.

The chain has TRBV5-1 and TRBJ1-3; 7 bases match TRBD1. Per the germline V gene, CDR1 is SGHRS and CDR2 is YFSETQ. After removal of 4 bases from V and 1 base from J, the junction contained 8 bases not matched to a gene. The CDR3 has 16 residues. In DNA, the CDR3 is TGCGCCAGCAGCCCGAGGACAGGTCTTTCTGGAAACACCATATATTTT. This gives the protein CASSPRTGLSGNTIYF.

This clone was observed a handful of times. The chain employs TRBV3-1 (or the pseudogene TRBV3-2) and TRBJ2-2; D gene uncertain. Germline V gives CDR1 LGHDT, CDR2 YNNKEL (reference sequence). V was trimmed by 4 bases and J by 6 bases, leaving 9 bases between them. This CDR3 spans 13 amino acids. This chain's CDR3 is CASSPLSPGELFF. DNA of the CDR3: TGTGCCAGCAGCCCCTTAAGCCCCGGGGAGCTGTTTTTT.

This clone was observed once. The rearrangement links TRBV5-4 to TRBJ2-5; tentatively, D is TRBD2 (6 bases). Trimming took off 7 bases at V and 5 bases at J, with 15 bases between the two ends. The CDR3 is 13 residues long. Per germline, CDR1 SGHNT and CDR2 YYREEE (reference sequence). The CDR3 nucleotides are TGTGCCAGCGGAATGCAAGGGAGGGAGACCCAGTACTTC. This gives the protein CASGMQGRETQYF.

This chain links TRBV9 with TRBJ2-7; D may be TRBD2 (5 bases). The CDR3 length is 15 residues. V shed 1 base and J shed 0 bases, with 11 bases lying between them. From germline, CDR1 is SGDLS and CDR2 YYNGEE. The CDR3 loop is CASSVLGTSSYEQYF. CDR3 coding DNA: TGTGCCAGCAGCGTACTAGGTACTAGCTCCTACGAGCAGTACTTC.

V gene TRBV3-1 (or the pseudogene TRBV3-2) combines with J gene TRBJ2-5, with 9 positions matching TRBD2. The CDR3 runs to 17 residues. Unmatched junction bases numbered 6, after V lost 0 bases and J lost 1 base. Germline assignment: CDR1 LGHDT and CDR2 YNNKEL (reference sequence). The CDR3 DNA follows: TGTGCCAGCAGCCAAGATCTAGCGGGGTCCCCCCAAGAGACCCAGTACTTC. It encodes CASSQDLAGSPQETQYF.